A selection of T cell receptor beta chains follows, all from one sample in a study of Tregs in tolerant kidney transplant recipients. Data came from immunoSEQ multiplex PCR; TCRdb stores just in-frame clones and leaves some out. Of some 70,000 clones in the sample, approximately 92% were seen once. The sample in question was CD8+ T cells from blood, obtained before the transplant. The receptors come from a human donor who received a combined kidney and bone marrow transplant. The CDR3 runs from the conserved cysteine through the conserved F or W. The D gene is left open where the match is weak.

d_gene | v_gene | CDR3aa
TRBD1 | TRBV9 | CASSPGGAGAFF
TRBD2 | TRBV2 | CATGTYREGLNEQFF
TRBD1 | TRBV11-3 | CASSFGGGGTF
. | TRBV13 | CASSWASGDPYEQYF
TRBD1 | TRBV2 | CASSYRDRVNSPLHF
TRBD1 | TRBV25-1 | CASTWGQLNSPLHF
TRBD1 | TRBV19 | CASSRDRGVNTEQFF
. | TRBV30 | CAWTAGLGDEQYF
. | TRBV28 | CASSFNRFSNTGELFF
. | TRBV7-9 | CASRGVGTDTQYF
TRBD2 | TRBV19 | CASSIWLAGNNEQFF
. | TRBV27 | CASREYNEQYF
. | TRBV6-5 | CASSYDPGTSIDEQFF
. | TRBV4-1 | CASSQTRISDEQYF
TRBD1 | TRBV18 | CASSPPHRDRNSYEQYF
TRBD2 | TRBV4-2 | CASSPWTSGGDNEQFF
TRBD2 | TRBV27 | CASSSTGGGVNEQFF
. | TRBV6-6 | CASSYSTGNTGELFF
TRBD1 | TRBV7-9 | CASSLGQGQETQYF
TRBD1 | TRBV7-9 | CASSSTGYNSPLHF
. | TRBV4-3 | CASSQDLEGVEQYF
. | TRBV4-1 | CASSQGLDEQFF
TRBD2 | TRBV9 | CASSQTSSEQYF
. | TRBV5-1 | CASSLAVSYEQYF
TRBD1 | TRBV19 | CASSVLAGGYEQYF
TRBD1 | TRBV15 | CATQRDRISYEQYF
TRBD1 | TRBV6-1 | CASGTGNNEQFF
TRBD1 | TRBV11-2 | CASSLEGQGVYEQYF
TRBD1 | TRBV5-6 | CASSLVAQGAEAFF
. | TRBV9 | CASSVTHHAGYTF
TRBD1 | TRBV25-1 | CASTGTAGQQYF
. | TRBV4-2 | CASKGVTGELFF
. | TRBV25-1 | CASSAWNTEAFF
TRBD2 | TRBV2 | CASRAGGLLEQYF
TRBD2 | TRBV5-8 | CASSGGGISYEQYF
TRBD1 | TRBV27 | CASSPGQVSYNEQFF
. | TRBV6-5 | CASSYEEGNTEAFF
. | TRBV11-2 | CASSLRGGVKGYTF
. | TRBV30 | CAWSVQDRAYGYTF
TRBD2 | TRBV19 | CASSTTLLAGSYNEQFF
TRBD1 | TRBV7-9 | CASSDLLRDSPLVAYGYTF
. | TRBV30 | CAWRNQGNYGYTF
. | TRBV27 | CASRVADFGYNEQFF
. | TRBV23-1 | CASNPGRKETQYF
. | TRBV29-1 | CSVEGTNTDTQYF
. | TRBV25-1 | CASSEEIGVSTEAFF
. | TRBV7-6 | CASGSSYNEQFF
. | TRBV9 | CASSPGGGSTDTQYF
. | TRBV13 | CASSLAGSSTDTQYF
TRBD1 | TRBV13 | CASSFRDRPYEQYF
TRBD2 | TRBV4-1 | CASSFTSGNKELFF
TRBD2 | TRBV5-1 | CASSLTLAGEYEQYF
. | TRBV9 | CASSVAGLGGPGNTIYF
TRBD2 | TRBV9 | CASSDRTSGGLSYEQYF
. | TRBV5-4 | CASSFRREVETQYF
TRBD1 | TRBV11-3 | CASRPYTGGAHNEQFF
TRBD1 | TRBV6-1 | CASRTGLGETQYF
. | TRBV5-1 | CASSWKGVGTEAFF
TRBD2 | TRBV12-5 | CASGVALAGETQYF
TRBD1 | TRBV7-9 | CASSLVGTGFYEQYF